These 5 T cell receptor beta chains originate from one sample sequenced in a study of OX40 agonist ivuxolimab in advanced cancers. Assay: immunoSEQ multiplex PCR; the TCRdb copy retains only in-frame clones and omits some. The sample holds 50,000 to 60,000 clones, around 90% seen once. The sequencing used CD4+ or CD8+ T cells sorted from blood, collected in a trial of the OX40 agonist ivuxolimab. The receptors shown here come from an adult with an advanced solid tumor such as melanoma, head and neck, liver or kidney cancer.

This clone was observed a few times. The genes are TRBV28 and TRBJ1-5; D is undetermined. CDR3 length: 15 residues. Per germline, CDR1 MDHEN and CDR2 SYDVKM. V was shortened by 3 bases and J by 0 bases, with 9 bases between the two germline ends. This chain's CDR3 is CASSLLQPSNQPQHF. The CDR3 DNA is TGTGCCAGCAGTTTGTTACAGCCTAGCAATCAGCCCCAGCATTTT.

The chain recombines TRBV28 with TRBJ2-3; D call uncertain. The CDR3 is 13 amino acids. From germline, CDR1 is MDHEN and CDR2 SYDVKM. V lost 5 bases and J 6 bases, leaving 12 bases between the germline ends. This CDR3 is CASSAGFEDTQYF. Written as DNA, the CDR3 is TGTGCCAGCAGTGCAGGTTTTGAGGATACGCAGTATTTT.

The V call is TRBV2, the J call TRBJ1-1; D gene uncertain. V gave up 1 base and J gave up 0 bases, with 9 bases separating them. Germline values: CDR1 SNHLY, CDR2 FYNNEI. CDR3 length: 15 amino acids. The CDR3 loop is CASSEGLVMNTEAFF. The CDR3 DNA follows: TGTGCCAGCAGTGAAGGACTGGTTATGAACACTGAAGCTTTCTTT.

The genes are TRBV6-5 and TRBJ2-7; D possibly corresponds to TRBD2 (6 bases). From germline, CDR1 is MNHEY and CDR2 SVGAGI. The CDR3 covers 14 residues. V was shortened by 6 bases and J by 4 bases, with 16 bases between the two germline ends. CDR3 protein: CASSLSSSGYEQYF. DNA of the CDR3: TGTGCCAGCAGCCTAAGCAGCAGCGGGTACGAGCAGTACTTC.

The rearrangement links TRBV5-6 to TRBJ2-3, with D possibly TRBD2 on 6 matching bases. CDR1 is SGHDT, CDR2 YYEEEE, per germline. V was pared by 1 base and J by 5 bases, with 14 bases between. The CDR3 has 15 amino acids. CDR3 sequence: CASSLTTRLGDTQYF. Here the CDR3 DNA reads TGTGCCAGCAGCTTGACGACTAGGTTAGGAGATACGCAGTATTTT.